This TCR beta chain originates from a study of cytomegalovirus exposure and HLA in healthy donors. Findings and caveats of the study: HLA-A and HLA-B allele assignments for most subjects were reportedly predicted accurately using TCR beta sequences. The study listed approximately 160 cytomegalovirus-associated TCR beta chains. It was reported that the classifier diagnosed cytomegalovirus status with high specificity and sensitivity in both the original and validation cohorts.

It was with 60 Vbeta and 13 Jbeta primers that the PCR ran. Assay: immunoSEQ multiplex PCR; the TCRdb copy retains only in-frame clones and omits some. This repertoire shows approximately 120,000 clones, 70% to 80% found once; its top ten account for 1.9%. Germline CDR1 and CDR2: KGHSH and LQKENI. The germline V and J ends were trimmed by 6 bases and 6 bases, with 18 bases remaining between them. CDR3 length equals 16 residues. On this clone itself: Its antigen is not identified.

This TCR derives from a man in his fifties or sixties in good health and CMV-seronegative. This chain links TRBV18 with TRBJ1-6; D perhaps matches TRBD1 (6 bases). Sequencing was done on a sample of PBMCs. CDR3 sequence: CASSPEDSPGNSPLHF. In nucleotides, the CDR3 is TGTGCCAGCTCTCCTGAGGACAGCCCTGGTAATTCACCCCTCCACTTT.